Listed below are T cell receptor beta chains from one sample, sequenced in a study of Ad26.COV2.S vaccination and SARS-CoV-2 variants. Assay: immunoSEQ multiplex PCR; the TCRdb copy retains only in-frame clones and omits some. The sample lists hundreds of thousands of clones, about 88% occurring once. Sample: peripheral blood, taken in a trial of Ad26.COV2.S vaccine versus placebo. Source of these receptors: a person between 18 and 59 years old who received the Ad26.COV2.S COVID-19 vaccine or a placebo. The CDR3 runs from the conserved cysteine through the conserved F or W. D genes are given only for firm matches. Part of the rows lack a size; the others show once, few, many or a class for expanded clones.

j_call	d_call	clone_size	v_call	cdr3_aa	cdr3_nt
TRBJ2-3	NA	NA	TRBV6-5	CASSYSIQGRDTQYF	TGTGCCAGCAGTTACTCGATACAGGGACGAGATACGCAGTATTTT
TRBJ1-5	NA	NA	TRBV19	CASSISGFSNQPQHF	TGTGCCAGTAGTATATCAGGGTTTAGCAATCAGCCCCAGCATTTT
TRBJ1-4	TRBD1	NA	TRBV28	CASSSINRGINEKLFF	TGTGCCAGCAGTTCAATCAACAGGGGAATTAATGAAAAACTGTTTTTT
TRBJ2-2	NA	once	TRBV12-3/TRBV12-4	CASSSQGTGELFF	TGTGCCAGCAGTTCGCAGGGCACCGGGGAGCTGTTTTTT
TRBJ1-6	NA	NA	TRBV6-5	CASATGRNNSPLHF	TGTGCCAGCGCGACGGGACGGAATAATTCACCCCTCCACTTT
TRBJ1-2	TRBD1	NA	TRBV18	CASSLGTGLNYGYTF	TGTGCCAGCTCGCTCGGGACAGGCCTCAACTATGGCTACACCTTC
TRBJ1-2	NA	few	TRBV4-3	CASSQLKDTTRANYGYTF	TGCGCCAGCAGCCAACTAAAGGACACGACGCGAGCTAACTATGGCTACACCTTC
TRBJ1-2	TRBD1	many	TRBV29-1	CSVDVTGGSYGYTF	TGCAGCGTTGATGTGACAGGGGGCTCCTATGGCTACACCTTC
TRBJ1-3	TRBD1	NA	TRBV6-2/TRBV6-3	CASSLFRDSGNTIYF	TGTGCCAGCAGTTTGTTCCGGGACAGCGGAAACACCATATATTTT
TRBJ2-2	NA	NA	TRBV19	CATPRGSTGELFF	TGTGCCACCCCCCGGGGAAGCACCGGGGAGCTGTTTTTT
TRBJ1-4	NA	NA	TRBV9	CASSEGEFEKLFF	TGTGCCAGCAGCGAGGGGGAGTTTGAAAAACTGTTTTTT
TRBJ2-2	TRBD2	NA	TRBV7-2	CASSLTSGRDTGELFF	TGTGCCAGCAGCTTAACTAGCGGGAGGGACACCGGGGAGCTGTTTTTT
TRBJ2-3	NA	NA	TRBV19	CASNPSASTDTQYF	TGTGCCAGTAACCCTAGCGCAAGCACAGATACGCAGTATTTT
TRBJ2-5	NA	NA	TRBV7-2	CASSLGTMVKETQYF	TGTGCCAGCAGCTTAGGGACAATGGTAAAAGAGACCCAGTACTTC
TRBJ2-1	TRBD2	NA	TRBV14	CASSQIWTSSGRAGEQFF	TGTGCCAGCAGCCAGATTTGGACCTCTAGCGGGAGGGCCGGTGAGCAGTTCTTC
TRBJ1-5	NA	few	TRBV4-2	CASSQGSYSNQPQHF	TGTGCCAGCAGCCAAGGAAGTTATAGCAATCAGCCCCAGCATTTT
TRBJ1-1	NA	NA	TRBV7-9	CASSTPNTEAFF	TGTGCCAGCAGCACCCCAAACACTGAAGCTTTCTTT
TRBJ1-1	TRBD1	NA	TRBV7-2	CASSDHIQGAMNTEAFF	TGTGCCAGCAGCGACCATATACAGGGGGCCATGAACACTGAAGCTTTCTTT
TRBJ1-2	NA	NA	TRBV7-9	CASSLDIPNYGYTF	TGTGCCAGCAGCTTAGACATCCCTAACTATGGCTACACCTTC
TRBJ2-5	TRBD1	NA	TRBV5-4	CASSLAAPGQGKQTQYF	TGTGCCAGCAGCTTGGCCGCGCCGGGACAGGGTAAACAGACCCAGTACTTC
TRBJ1-6	NA	NA	TRBV5-1	CASSLAGQDNSPLHF	TGCGCCAGCAGCCTTGCGGGACAAGATAATTCACCCCTCCACTTT
TRBJ2-2	NA	NA	TRBV4-1	CASSQAGADTGELFF	TGCGCCAGCAGCCAAGCAGGGGCGGACACCGGGGAGCTGTTTTTT
TRBJ2-3	TRBD2	NA	TRBV6-2/TRBV6-3	CASSYFTSGSPTSTDTQYF	TGTGCCAGCAGTTACTTTACTAGCGGGAGCCCCACTAGCACAGATACGCAGTATTTT
TRBJ1-6	NA	NA	TRBV5-6	CASSFPQVSSPLHF	TGTGCCAGCAGCTTTCCCCAGGTTTCTTCACCCCTCCACTTT
TRBJ1-6	NA	once	TRBV28	CASRGRSGRRSPLHF	TGTGCCAGCAGGGGGCGTTCGGGGCGCAGGTCACCCCTCCACTTT
TRBJ1-1	NA	NA	TRBV5-8	CASSLMGRGRTEAFF	TGTGCCAGCAGCTTGATGGGAAGGGGTCGCACTGAAGCTTTCTTT
TRBJ2-5	NA	NA	TRBV27	CASSLLGRETQYF	TGTGCCAGCAGTTTATTGGGGAGGGAGACCCAGTACTTC
TRBJ2-7	NA	NA	TRBV6-2/TRBV6-3	CASSPPPGGVFSYEQYF	TGTGCCAGCAGCCCCCCTCCCGGCGGGGTATTCTCCTACGAGCAGTACTTC
TRBJ2-7	NA	NA	TRBV7-2	CASSRDNPTYEQYF	TGTGCCTCGTCTAGGGACAACCCGACCTACGAGCAGTACTTC
TRBJ2-7	NA	NA	TRBV2	CASSAGASGQYF	TGTGCCAGCAGTGCGGGAGCCTCGGGGCAGTACTTC
TRBJ1-5	NA	NA	TRBV4-1	CASSQDVTGRHQPQHF	TGCGCCAGCAGCCAAGATGTAACGGGGCGGCATCAGCCCCAGCATTTT
TRBJ1-4	TRBD1	NA	TRBV5-3	CARSYGFLGHRGRGEKLFF	TGTGCCAGAAGCTATGGTTTTTTGGGGCACAGGGGGCGCGGTGAAAAACTGTTTTTT
TRBJ2-3	TRBD2	NA	TRBV3-1/TRBV3-2	CASSPGLRGADTQYF	TGTGCCAGCAGCCCGGGACTACGCGGGGCAGATACGCAGTATTTT
TRBJ1-5	NA	NA	TRBV7-2	CASSPEGGQPQHF	TGTGCCAGCAGCCCCGAGGGAGGTCAGCCCCAGCATTTT
TRBJ2-7	TRBD2	once	TRBV28	CASSLTSGVTYEQYF	TGTGCCAGCAGTTTGACTAGCGGGGTTACCTACGAGCAGTACTTC
TRBJ2-3	NA	NA	TRBV5-1	CASSKRGALDTQYF	TGCGCCAGCAGTAAGCGCGGGGCCTTGGATACGCAGTATTTT
TRBJ1-2	NA	few	TRBV12-3/TRBV12-4	CASSRDSYYGYTF	TGTGCCAGCAGCCGCGACAGCTACTATGGCTACACCTTC
TRBJ2-3	TRBD2	once	TRBV30	CAWSGEGRTSGRPSTDTQYF	TGTGCCTGGAGTGGGGAGGGTAGGACTAGCGGGAGGCCAAGCACAGATACGCAGTATTTT
TRBJ2-1	NA	NA	TRBV6-4	CASSERGNNEQFF	TGTGCCAGCAGTGAAAGGGGGAACAATGAGCAGTTCTTC
TRBJ1-1	NA	NA	TRBV12-3/TRBV12-4	CASSLGSGTEAFF	TGTGCCAGCAGTTTGGGATCGGGAACTGAAGCTTTCTTT
TRBJ2-3	TRBD2	few	TRBV5-1	CASSPGLAGIIDTQYF	TGCGCCAGCAGCCCGGGACTAGCGGGAATAATAGATACGCAGTATTTT
TRBJ2-1	TRBD2	NA	TRBV10-3	CAIRKAGDEQFF	TGTGCCATCAGAAAAGCGGGAGATGAGCAGTTCTTC
TRBJ2-5	TRBD2	once	TRBV4-2	CASSQSPAAGGETQYF	TGTGCCAGCAGCCAGTCCCCCGCGGCGGGAGGCGAGACCCAGTACTTC
TRBJ2-1	TRBD2	NA	TRBV7-3	CASSTGGSYNEQFF	TGTGCCAGCAGCACGGGGGGGAGTTACAATGAGCAGTTCTTC
TRBJ2-1	NA	NA	TRBV6-2/TRBV6-3	CASSYGAHWDGSYNEQFF	TGTGCCAGCAGTTACGGGGCCCACTGGGACGGATCCTACAATGAGCAGTTCTTC
TRBJ1-2	NA	few	TRBV28	CAILDTLYGYTF	TGTGCCATCTTGGACACGCTTTATGGCTACACCTTC
TRBJ1-2	NA	NA	TRBV5-4	CASKYAGSKDGYTF	TGTGCCAGCAAGTACGCAGGAAGCAAGGATGGCTACACCTTC
TRBJ2-5	TRBD1	NA	TRBV25-1	CASSALDRVSETQYF	TGTGCCAGCAGTGCCCTGGACAGGGTCTCAGAGACCCAGTACTTC
TRBJ2-7	NA	NA	TRBV12-3/TRBV12-4	CASSSRGYEQYF	TGTGCCAGCAGTTCGCGGGGCTACGAGCAGTACTTC
TRBJ2-1	TRBD2	NA	TRBV18	CASSPARGFYNEQFF	TGTGCCAGCTCACCGGCGCGGGGGTTTTACAATGAGCAGTTCTTC
TRBJ2-7	TRBD2	NA	TRBV7-9	CASSLGDSGTYEQYF	TGTGCCAGCAGCTTAGGGGATAGCGGGACCTACGAGCAGTACTTC
TRBJ2-7	NA	NA	TRBV12-3/TRBV12-4	CASSWTASYEQYF	TGTGCCAGCAGTTGGACAGCATCCTACGAGCAGTACTTC
TRBJ1-5	TRBD1	once	TRBV28	CATSQGGAPPNQPQHF	TGTGCCACCTCTCAGGGGGGGGCGCCACCTAATCAGCCCCAGCATTTT